The present T cell receptor beta chain was sequenced within a study of beta chain features in type 1 diabetes. The entirety of the isolated RNA underwent reverse transcription, so expressed TCRB transcripts were sequenced. Data came from immunoSEQ multiplex PCR; TCRdb stores just in-frame clones and leaves some out. Of roughly 310,000 clones listed, approximately 10% were seen once; the top ten hold approximately 0.016%. This clone has more than one count but fewer than ten. CDR1 is GTSNPN, CDR2 SVGIG, per germline (reference sequence). This CDR3 contains 13 residues. The J segment lost 3 bases and the V segment lost 5 bases, leaving 5 bases of the junction unmatched.

The sample comprised naive CD4+ T cells from blood. The sequence came from a woman in her 30s in good health. The chain carries TRBV30 and TRBJ2-7; TRBD1 aligns across 9 bases. The CDR3 bases are TGTGCCTGGGAGGGACAGGGACGCTACGAGCAGTACTTC. This encodes CAWEGQGRYEQYF.